What follows are 16 T cell receptor beta chains derived from one specimen sequenced in a study of blood T cell repertoires in COVID-19. Only in-frame clones appear in the TCRdb table, and some are missing; sequencing was by immunoSEQ multiplex PCR. Here the sample spans some 150,000 clones, roughly 90% being singletons. Sequencing was performed on peripheral blood. These receptors all stem from a woman aged 50 to 60 with acute or convalescent COVID-19.

The rearrangement joins TRBV11-2 to TRBJ2-7; 9 nucleotides align to TRBD2. CDR1 is SGHAT and CDR2 is FQNNGV in the germline V gene. This CDR3 is 17 amino acids long. Germline trimming cut 1 base from V and 2 bases from J; bases unmatched to any gene: 9. The CDR3 region is CASSLVGGGTSTYEQYF. The CDR3 nucleotides read TGTGCCAGCAGCTTAGTAGGAGGGGGGACTAGCACCTACGAGCAGTACTTC.

The chain joins TRBV25-1 to TRBJ1-5; 9 bases are shared with TRBD1. Germline CDR1 MGHDK, CDR2 SYGVNS. The ends lost 3 bases at V and 9 bases at J; junction bases unmatched: 9. CDR3 length: 15 residues. The CDR3 here is CASSDGTGWLPPQHF. In DNA form, the CDR3 reads TGTGCCAGCAGTGACGGGACAGGGTGGTTACCGCCCCAGCATTTT.

The chain has TRBV7-2 and TRBJ1-4, with 9 bases that match TRBD1. This CDR3 has 16 residues. Germline assignment: CDR1 SGHTA and CDR2 FQGNSA. J gave up 8 bases and V 2 bases, and 9 bases lay outside the gene matches. CDR3 sequence: CASSLRPQGAGEKLFF. The CDR3 DNA follows: TGTGCCAGCAGCTTACGCCCACAGGGGGCGGGGGAAAAACTGTTTTTT. Using reference TRBV7-2 and TRBJ1-4 for the parts outside the CDR3, the full variable domain is GAGVSQSPSNKVTEKGKDVELRCDPISGHTALYWYRQSLGQGLEFLIYFQGNSAPDKSGLPSDRFSAERTGGSVSTLTIQRTQQEDSAVYLCASSLRPQGAGEKLFFGSGTQLSVL.

V usage is TRBV6-5 and J usage is TRBJ2-1; TRBD1 matches 8 bases. Looked up from germline, CDR1 is MNHEY and CDR2 is SVGAGI. This CDR3 contains 15 residues. V lost 2 bases and J lost 4; bases outside the gene matches: 4. Here the CDR3 DNA reads TGTGCCAGCAGTTACCCACAGGGGGGATACAATGAGCAGTTCTTC. Its protein product is CASSYPQGGYNEQFF.

V usage is TRBV2 and J usage is TRBJ2-1; tentative D call: TRBD1 (5 bases). The CDR3 loop spans 12 amino acids. The V and J ends lost 8 bases and 8 bases respectively, with 13 bases between them. Per germline, CDR1 SNHLY and CDR2 FYNNEI. The CDR3 nucleotides read TGTGCCAGCCAATCTCAGGGCTATGAGCAGTTCTTC. Encoded protein: CASQSQGYEQFF.

The DNA of the CDR3 is TGTGCCAGCAGCGTATCGGGCAGGGGGGCTGAAGCTTTCTTT. This translates into CASSVSGRGAEAFF. V and J are TRBV9 and TRBJ1-1, with TRBD1 matching 7 bases. CDR1 SGDLS and CDR2 YYNGEE come from the germline V gene. This CDR3 contains 14 residues. V trimming: 1 base; J trimming: 6 bases; junction bases outside the gene matches: 6.

V gene TRBV5-6 combines with J gene TRBJ2-6, with unresolved D. Germline V gene data show CDR1 as SGHDT and CDR2 as YYEEEE. CDR3 length: 14 residues. The V end was cut by 3 bases, the J end by 1 base, with 5 bases between. The CDR3 coding sequence is TGTGCCAGCAGCTGGGCATCTGGGGCCAACGTCCTGACTTTC. Protein: CASSWASGANVLTF.

The chain recombines TRBV7-8 with TRBJ1-5; 7 bases agree with TRBD1. This CDR3 is 15 amino acids long. The V segment lost 6 bases and the J segment 1 base; nucleotides outside the gene matches: 6. CDR1 is SGHVS, CDR2 FQNEAQ, per germline. CDR3 region: CASSPRTGSNQPQHF. The CDR3 DNA is TGTGCCAGCAGTCCCCGGACAGGCAGCAATCAGCCCCAGCATTTT.

CDR3 sequence reads: CASSDSSQNYGYTF. The DNA for the CDR3 is TGTGCCAGCAGTGACTCGTCCCAGAACTATGGCTACACCTTC. The chain couples TRBV6-4 to TRBJ1-2; the D is unclear. Germline CDR1 MRHNA, CDR2 SNTAGT. The V end was cut by 0 bases, the J end by 2 bases, with 7 bases between. This CDR3 region has 14 residues.

This clone appeared a single time. V and J are TRBV6-1 and TRBJ1-4; no clear D gene. Trimming took off 2 bases at V and 5 bases at J, with 15 bases between the two ends. CDR3 length: 16 residues. Per germline, CDR1 MNHNS and CDR2 SASEGT. The CDR3 loop is CASSERRAGKNEKLFF. The CDR3 coding sequence is TGTGCCAGCAGTGAAAGGCGGGCAGGAAAAAATGAAAAACTGTTTTTT.

This CDR3 reads CASGTDRGYTF. CDR3 coding DNA: TGTGCCAGCGGGACGGATCGGGGGTACACCTTC. The V call is TRBV7-8, the J call TRBJ1-2, with D possibly TRBD1 on 5 matching bases. CDR3 length: 11 amino acids. Germline lookup yields CDR1 SGHVS and CDR2 FQNEAQ. The V gene lost 8 bases and the J gene lost 11 bases, with 15 bases spanning the gap.

The chain links TRBV9 to TRBJ2-1; 9 bases match TRBD2. Unmatched junction bases numbered 11, after V lost 4 bases and J lost 9 bases. The CDR3 extends over 15 amino acids. Germline V gene lookup returns CDR1 SGDLS and CDR2 YYNGEE. The CDR3 nucleotides read TGTGCCAGCAGCCCTCGTCTGGGGACTAGCCCTGAGCAGTTCTTC. Its protein is CASSPRLGTSPEQFF.

This clone was counted only a few times. The chain has TRBV15 and TRBJ1-4; unclear D gene. There are 16 residues in the CDR3. Germline V gene sequence: CDR1 LNHNV, CDR2 YYDKDF (reference sequence). Trimming shortened V by 3 bases and J by 6 bases, and 17 bases separated the two germline ends. The CDR3 nucleotides read TGTGCCACCAGCAGGGCCCCAAGAGGCGGGTATGAAAAACTGTTTTTT. Translated, it gives CATSRAPRGGYEKLFF.

This chain connects TRBV18 to TRBJ1-1; 10 bases agree with TRBD1. Germline lookup yields CDR1 KGHSH and CDR2 LQKENI. Unmatched junction bases numbered 6, after V lost 3 bases and J lost 5 bases. The CDR3 loop spans 15 amino acids. The CDR3 DNA reads as TGTGCCAGCTCACCTCGACAGGGGGCACGGACTGAAGCTTTCTTT. This translates into CASSPRQGARTEAFF. Looking up the rest from reference TRBV18 and TRBJ1-1 gives the full variable domain: NAGVMQNPRHLVRRRGQEARLRCSPMKGHSHVYWYRQLPEEGLKFMVYLQKENIIDESGMPKERFSAEFPKEGPSILRIQQVVRGDSAAYFCASSPRQGARTEAFFGQGTRLTVV.

The V call is TRBV10-1, the J call TRBJ1-2, with D possibly TRBD1 on 6 matching bases. This CDR3 is built from 15 residues. Trimming stripped 0 bases from V and 0 bases from J, with 8 bases between. Germline lookup yields CDR1 WNHNN and CDR2 SYGVQD (reference sequence). CDR3 protein: CASSESGQPNYGYTF. The DNA for the CDR3 is TGCGCCAGCAGTGAGTCCGGACAGCCTAACTATGGCTACACCTTC.

The rearrangement uses TRBV5-6 and TRBJ2-3, with 7 bases fitting TRBD1. The ends lost 0 bases at V and 5 bases at J; junction bases unmatched: 0. Looked up from germline, CDR1 is SGHDT and CDR2 is YYEEEE. The CDR3 length is 13 residues. The DNA of the CDR3 is TGTGCCAGCAGCTTGGGACAGGGAGATACGCAGTATTTT. Residues: CASSLGQGDTQYF.